This T cell receptor (beta chain) was profiled in a study of blood T cell repertoires in COVID-19. Study at large: Acute-phase and convalescent COVID-19 samples originated in the United States, Italy and Spain.

Method: immunoSEQ multiplex PCR; TCRdb's copy keeps in-frame clones and lacks some. The repertoire holds under 350,000 clones, with about nine tenths as singletons. Participant-reported clinical history was the basis for cohort assignment. Among Cohort 3 donors, those recovered had two negative PCRs, clearance, or symptom resolution. Germline CDR1 SGHTA, CDR2 FQGTGA. The V end lost 2 bases, the J end lost 5 bases, and 7 bases lay between the germline ends. The CDR3 covers 14 residues. The specimen was PBMCs or T cells enriched from blood (not recorded which). The sequence was obtained from a woman aged 40 to 50 who had recovered from COVID-19. The rearrangement links TRBV7-3 to TRBJ1-6; the D is unclear. CDR3 nucleotides: TGTGCCAGCAGCTTACGGGGAGATAATTCACCCCTCCACTTT. Translation gives CASSLRGDNSPLHF.